This TCR beta chain was captured by sequencing in a study of T cell repertoires in cytomegalovirus infection. Study-wide background: HLA-B-restricted CMV epitopes that are well studied were used alongside recently identified HLA-C-restricted ones. Indications came from public TCR beta signatures; they pointed to CMV infection and to a matching HLA type.

Broader study findings: Summed frequency of public TCR beta families distinguished CMV carriers with the relevant HLA.

Trimming took 0 bases from V and 7 from J; bases not matched to a gene: 4. The CDR3 is 15 residues long. Germline CDR1 and CDR2: SGHRS and YFSETQ. In regard to this clonotype: Its matching antigen is unknown.

TCRdb used MiXCR to reprocess the reads, holding one entry per CDR3 protein. The sample records 570,000 or so distinct CDR3 sequences, about 40% being singletons. This sequence joins TRBV5-1 and TRBJ1-6, with 7 bases aligning to TRBD1. The sequence derives from a human donor in good health (CMV status not recorded). Some clones in this sample may be carry-over from other donors' samples. The sequencing here drew on cultured PBMCs, taken from culture after CMV antigen stimulation. The CDR3 reads CASSLEGALNSPLHF. The CDR3 nucleotides read TGCGCCAGCAGCTTGGAGGGGGCGTTGAATTCACCCCTCCACTTT. Full variable domain (remainder filled in from reference TRBV5-1 and TRBJ1-6): KAGVTQTPRYLIKTRGQQVTLSCSPISGHRSVSWYQQTPGQGLQFLFEYFSETQRNKGNFPGRFSGRQFSNSRSEMNVSTLELGDSALYLCASSLEGALNSPLHFGNGTRLTVT.